This T cell receptor beta chain came from a study of ipilimumab plus nivolumab after autologous stem cell transplantation. Study at large: Patients received a median of roughly 5 ipilimumab and roughly 8 nivolumab doses. DLBCL patients had primary refractory or relapsed disease.

Method: immunoSEQ multiplex PCR; TCRdb's copy keeps in-frame clones and lacks some. Of around 20,000 clones listed, around 80% were seen once; the top ten hold roughly 20%. Checkpoint therapy with ipilimumab 1 mg/kg began 14 to 28 days after transplant. The TCR comes from a male donor with diffuse large B-cell lymphoma. The material sequenced was PBMCs, taken in a trial of ipilimumab plus nivolumab as post-transplant consolidation.

Written as DNA, the CDR3 is TGCAGCGTTGAAGGGGTTAGGGTGAACACTGAAGCTTTCTTT. It is translated as CSVEGVRVNTEAFF. The chain links TRBV29-1 to TRBJ1-1; D not certain. Germline CDR1 reads SQVTM; CDR2 reads ANQGSEA. The CDR3 spans 14 residues. Trimming pared 1 base from V and 0 bases from J, leaving 9 bases between.